This T cell receptor beta chain was captured by sequencing in a study of cytomegalovirus exposure and HLA in healthy donors. The table lists this clone with a count of one. This CDR3 is 14 amino acids long. V lost 5 bases, J lost 0 bases, and 10 bases lay in between. Germline V gene sequence: CDR1 MDHEN, CDR2 SYDVKM. Primers included in the PCR were 60 Vbeta and 13 Jbeta primers. Sequencing used immunoSEQ multiplex PCR; TCRdb keeps in-frame clones, though not all of them. The sample yields 59,000 or so clones, about 81% seen once. This TCR derives from a man aged 25 to 40 in good health and CMV-seropositive. The chain combines TRBV28 with TRBJ1-1, with TRBD1 as a possible D gene (5 bases). Sequencing used PBMCs. DNA of the CDR3: TGTGCCAGCAGTCTCAGGGTTATGAACACTGAAGCTTTCTTT. Protein product: CASSLRVMNTEAFF.